These T cell receptor beta chains were read from a single sample in a study of PD-1 blockade in classical Hodgkin lymphoma. Clones were sequenced by immunoSEQ multiplex PCR, and TCRdb holds only the in-frame ones, with some missing. The table records about 21,000 clones, roughly 89% of them present only once. Material: CD8+ T cells from blood. These receptors were collected from a human donor with classical Hodgkin lymphoma. The conserved cysteine and the conserved F or W are not part of the CDR3 here. D genes are given only for firm matches.

d_gene,j_gene,v_gene,CDR3aa
NA,TRBJ1-1,TRBV11-2,ASRPRGNTEAF
TRBD1,TRBJ2-3,TRBV28,ASRSTGSTDTQY
TRBD2,TRBJ2-5,TRBV19,ATRLAGIQETQY
TRBD2,TRBJ2-7,TRBV7-2,ASSLEERGAYEQY
NA,TRBJ1-2,TRBV6-5,ASGPGGGYGYT
TRBD1,TRBJ1-1,TRBV2,ASRRQGWTEAF
NA,TRBJ2-1,TRBV10-2,ASGPRGSYNEQF
NA,TRBJ2-3,TRBV10-3,AISGAGSADTQY
NA,TRBJ1-6,TRBV5-1,ASSDGQYNSPLH
NA,TRBJ2-2,TRBV6-4,ASSSSNTGELF
TRBD1,TRBJ1-4,TRBV10-3,AISVRQGPNEKLF
NA,TRBJ2-5,TRBV5-6,ASSQGGVRPWETQY
NA,TRBJ2-5,TRBV13,ASSLGVRIGEETQY
NA,TRBJ1-6,TRBV10-3,ATGVGLNSPLH
TRBD2,TRBJ2-1,TRBV11-1,ASSPAGGPYNEQF
NA,TRBJ1-5,TRBV6-5,ASSSSSEWGNQPQH
NA,TRBJ1-1,TRBV6-5,ASDMNTEAF
NA,TRBJ1-1,TRBV13,ASSLVSPANTEAF
NA,TRBJ1-5,TRBV28,ASSSRGVNQPQH
NA,TRBJ1-2,TRBV5-1,ASSFSQAEEGYT
TRBD1,TRBJ1-1,TRBV6-5,ASSPSTGVGAF
TRBD2,TRBJ2-3,TRBV7-9,ASSLGPASGRGDTQY
TRBD2,TRBJ2-7,TRBV28,ATRPYPGGDYEQY
NA,TRBJ2-6,TRBV28,ASTMGGANVLT
TRBD1,TRBJ2-7,TRBV28,ASSLVGQGAGGYEQY
TRBD1,TRBJ2-7,TRBV19,ASSPGQGDYEQY
TRBD2,TRBJ2-2,TRBV6-1,ASRGGGETGELF
NA,TRBJ2-7,TRBV30,AWSAGLSYEQY
TRBD1,TRBJ1-3,TRBV7-9,ASSEGQGAGNTIY
NA,TRBJ2-1,TRBV2,ASTPLSGDNEQF
NA,TRBJ2-3,TRBV9,ASSVRADSTDTQY
TRBD2,TRBJ2-7,TRBV11-1,ASSLTSGFEAYEQY
NA,TRBJ2-7,TRBV6-5,ASSRTVTYEQY
NA,TRBJ1-1,TRBV13,ASSLGAGGPNTEAF
NA,TRBJ2-7,TRBV6-5,ASSYSNSNYEQY
TRBD2,TRBJ2-7,TRBV5-6,ASSLGRGEQY
NA,TRBJ2-3,TRBV4-1,ASSQVGSTDTQY
NA,TRBJ2-1,TRBV11-2,ASSLGGWANNEQF
TRBD1,TRBJ1-5,TRBV9,ASSVGDSVYSNQPQH
NA,TRBJ2-1,TRBV19,ASSRGAGEQF
TRBD1,TRBJ2-7,TRBV9,ASSPHRGRGPYEQY
NA,TRBJ2-7,TRBV19,ASSMGIGPYEQY
TRBD2,TRBJ2-2,TRBV6-5,ASTRDYYTGELF
NA,TRBJ1-3,TRBV21-1,ASTFERQGRSGNTIY